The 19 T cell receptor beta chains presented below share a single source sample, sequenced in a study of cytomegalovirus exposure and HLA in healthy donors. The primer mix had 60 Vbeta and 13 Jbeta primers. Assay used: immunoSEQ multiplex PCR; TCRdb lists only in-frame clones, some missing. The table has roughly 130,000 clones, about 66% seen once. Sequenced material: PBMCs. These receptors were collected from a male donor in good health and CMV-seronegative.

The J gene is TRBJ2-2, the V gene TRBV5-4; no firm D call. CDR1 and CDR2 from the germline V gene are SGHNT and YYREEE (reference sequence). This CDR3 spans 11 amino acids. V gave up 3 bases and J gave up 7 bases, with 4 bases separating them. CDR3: CASSSRGELFF. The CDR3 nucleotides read TGTGCCAGCAGCTCCCGCGGGGAGCTGTTTTTT.

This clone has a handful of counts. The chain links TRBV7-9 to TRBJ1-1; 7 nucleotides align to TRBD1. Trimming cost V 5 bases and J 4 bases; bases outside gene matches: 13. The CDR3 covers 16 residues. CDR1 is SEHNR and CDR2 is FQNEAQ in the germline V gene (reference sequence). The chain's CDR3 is CASSLRKGATSTEAFF. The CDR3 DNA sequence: TGTGCCAGCAGCCTCCGAAAGGGGGCAACTAGCACTGAAGCTTTCTTT.

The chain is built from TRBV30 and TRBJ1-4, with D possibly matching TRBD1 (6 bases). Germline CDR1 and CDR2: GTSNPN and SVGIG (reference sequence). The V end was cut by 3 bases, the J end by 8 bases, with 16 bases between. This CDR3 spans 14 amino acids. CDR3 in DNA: TGTGCCTGGAGGCGTACGAGGGGGACGGAAAAACTGTTTTTT. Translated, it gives CAWRRTRGTEKLFF.

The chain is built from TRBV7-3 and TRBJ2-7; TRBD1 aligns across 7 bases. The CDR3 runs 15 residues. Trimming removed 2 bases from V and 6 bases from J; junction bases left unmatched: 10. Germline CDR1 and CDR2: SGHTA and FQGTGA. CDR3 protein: CASSLSDRVGFEQYF. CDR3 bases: TGTGCCAGCAGCTTATCCGACAGGGTCGGGTTCGAGCAGTACTTC.

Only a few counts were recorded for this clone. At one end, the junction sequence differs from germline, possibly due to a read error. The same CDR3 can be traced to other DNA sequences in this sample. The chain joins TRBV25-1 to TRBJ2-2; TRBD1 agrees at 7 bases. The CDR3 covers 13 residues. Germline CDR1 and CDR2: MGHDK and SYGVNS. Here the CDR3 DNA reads TGTGCCAGGCCGGGACAGAGCACCGGAGAGCTGTTTTTT. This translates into CARPGQSTGELFF.

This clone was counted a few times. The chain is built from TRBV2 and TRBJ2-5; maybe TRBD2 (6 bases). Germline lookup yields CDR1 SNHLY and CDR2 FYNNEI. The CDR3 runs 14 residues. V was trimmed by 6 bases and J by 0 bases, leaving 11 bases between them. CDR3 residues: CASRVGGNQETQYF. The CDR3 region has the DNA TGTGCCAGCAGGGTCGGGGGTAACCAAGAGACCCAGTACTTC.

The CDR3: CASTLTAGNTDTQYF. CDR3 bases: TGCGCCAGCACCCTAACGGCAGGAAACACAGATACGCAGTATTTT. The rearrangement links TRBV5-1 to TRBJ2-3; D call uncertain. This CDR3 has 15 amino acids. V lost 6 bases and J 2 bases, leaving 16 bases between the germline ends. Germline V gives CDR1 SGHRS, CDR2 YFSETQ.

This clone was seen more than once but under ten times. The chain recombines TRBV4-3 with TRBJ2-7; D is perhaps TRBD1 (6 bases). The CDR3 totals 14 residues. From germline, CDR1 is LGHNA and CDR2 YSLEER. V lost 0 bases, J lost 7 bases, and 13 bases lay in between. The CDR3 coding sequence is TGCGCCAGCAGCCAAGATATGGCCGACAGGGAGCAGTACTTC. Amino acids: CASSQDMADREQYF.

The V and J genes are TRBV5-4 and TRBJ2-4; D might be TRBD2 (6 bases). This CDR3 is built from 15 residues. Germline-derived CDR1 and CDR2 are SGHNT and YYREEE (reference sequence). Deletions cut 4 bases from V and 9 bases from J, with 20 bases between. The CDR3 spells CASSRRDGDAVIQYF. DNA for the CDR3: TGTGCCAGCAGCCGGAGGGACGGGGATGCGGTCATTCAGTACTTC.

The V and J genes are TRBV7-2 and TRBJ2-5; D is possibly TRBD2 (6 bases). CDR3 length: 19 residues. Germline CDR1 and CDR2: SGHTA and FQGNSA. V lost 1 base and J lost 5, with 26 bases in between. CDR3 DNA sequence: TGTGCCAGCAGCTTAGAGGGAAGCCGTACGTTGGGACTTCGGGAGACCCAGTACTTC. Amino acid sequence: CASSLEGSRTLGLRETQYF.

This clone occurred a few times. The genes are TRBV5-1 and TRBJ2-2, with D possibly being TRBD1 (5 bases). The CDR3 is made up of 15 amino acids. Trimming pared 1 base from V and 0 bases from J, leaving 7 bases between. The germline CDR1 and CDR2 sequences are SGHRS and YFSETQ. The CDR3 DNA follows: TGCGCCAGCAGCTTGATCAGGGCGAACACCGGGGAGCTGTTTTTT. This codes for CASSLIRANTGELFF.

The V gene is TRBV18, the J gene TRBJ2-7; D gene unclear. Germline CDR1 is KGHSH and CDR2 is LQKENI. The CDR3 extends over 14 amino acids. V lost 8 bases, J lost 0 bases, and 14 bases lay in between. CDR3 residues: CASTQSGVSYEQYF. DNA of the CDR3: TGTGCCAGCACACAGAGTGGTGTCTCCTACGAGCAGTACTTC.

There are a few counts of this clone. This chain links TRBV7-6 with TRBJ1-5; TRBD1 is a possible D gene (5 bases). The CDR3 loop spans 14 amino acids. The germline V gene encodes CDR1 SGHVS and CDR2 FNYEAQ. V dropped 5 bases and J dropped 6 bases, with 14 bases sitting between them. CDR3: CASSPGEGSQPQHF. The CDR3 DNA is TGTGCCAGCAGCCCCGGGGAGGGGAGTCAGCCCCAGCATTTT.

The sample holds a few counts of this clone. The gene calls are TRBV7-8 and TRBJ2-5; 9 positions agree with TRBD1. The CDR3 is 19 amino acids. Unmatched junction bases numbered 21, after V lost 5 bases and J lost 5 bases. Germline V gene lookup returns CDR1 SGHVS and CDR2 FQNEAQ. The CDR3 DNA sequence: TGTGCCAGCAGCAGCCCGACGCAGCGGGGACAGGGTGTATCGGAGACCCAGTACTTC. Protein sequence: CASSSPTQRGQGVSETQYF. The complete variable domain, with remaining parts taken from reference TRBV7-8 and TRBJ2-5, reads GAGVSQSPRYKVAKRGQDVALRCDPISGHVSLFWYQQALGQGPEFLTYFQNEAQLDKSGLPSDRFFAERPEGSVSTLKIQRTQQEDSAVYLCASSSPTQRGQGVSETQYFGPGTRLLVL.

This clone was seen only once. The CDR3 nucleotides are TGTGCCAGCAGCTTATGGACAGGGAACTACGAGCAGTACTTC. Translation: CASSLWTGNYEQYF. The rearrangement uses TRBV7-6 and TRBJ2-7, with 8 bases matching TRBD1. The V gene end was trimmed by 2 bases and the J gene end by 3 bases; junction bases not matched to a gene: 3. The CDR3 covers 14 residues. CDR1 is SGHVS, CDR2 FNYEAQ, per germline.

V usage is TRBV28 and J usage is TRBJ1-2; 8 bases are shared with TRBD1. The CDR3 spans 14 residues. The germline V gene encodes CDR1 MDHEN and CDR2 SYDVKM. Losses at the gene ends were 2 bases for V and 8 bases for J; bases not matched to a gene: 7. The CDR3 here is CASSLGQGARGYTF. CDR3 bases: TGTGCCAGCAGTTTAGGTCAGGGGGCGAGAGGCTACACCTTC.

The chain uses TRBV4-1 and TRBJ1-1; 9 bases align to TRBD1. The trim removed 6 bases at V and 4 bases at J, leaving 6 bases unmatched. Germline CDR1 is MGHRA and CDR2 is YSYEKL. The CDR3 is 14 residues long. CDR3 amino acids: CASSRDRDSTEAFF. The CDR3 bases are TGCGCCAGCAGTCGGGACAGGGATTCCACTGAAGCTTTCTTT.

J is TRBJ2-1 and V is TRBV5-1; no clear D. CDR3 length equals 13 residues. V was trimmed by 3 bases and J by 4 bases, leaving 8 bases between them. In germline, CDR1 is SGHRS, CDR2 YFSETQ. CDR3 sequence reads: CASSSVEYNEQFF. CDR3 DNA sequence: TGCGCCAGCAGCTCTGTAGAATACAATGAGCAGTTCTTC.

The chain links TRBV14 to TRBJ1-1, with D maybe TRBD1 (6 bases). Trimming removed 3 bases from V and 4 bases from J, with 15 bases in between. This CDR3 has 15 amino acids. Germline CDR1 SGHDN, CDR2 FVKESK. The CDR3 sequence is CASSHAGGRVTEAFF. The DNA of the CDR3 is TGTGCCAGCAGCCACGCTGGGGGCCGGGTCACTGAAGCTTTCTTT.